Below, one T cell receptor (beta chain) is given with its context. The antigen remains unidentified. These data originate in a study of T cell responses to AZD1222 COVID-19 vaccine. The study, taken as a whole, reports: Unmutated variant regions are reportedly the target of nearly half of TCRs that are spike-specific.

There are 13 residues in the CDR3. V lost 6 bases and J lost 9; bases outside the gene matches: 8. Using immunoSEQ multiplex PCR, the repertoire was profiled, and TCRdb retains in-frame clones only, with some absent. In the table there are around 150,000 clones, approximately 90% of which are singletons. The sample consisted of peripheral blood, taken on day 0 of MenACWY control vaccination. The V and J genes are TRBV12-3 or TRBV12-4 and TRBJ2-1; 7 nucleotides align to TRBD1. The clonotype was recovered from an adult in good health. CDR3 protein: CASSQTGVGEQFF. In DNA form, the CDR3 reads TGTGCCAGCAGCCAAACAGGGGTCGGTGAGCAGTTCTTC.